The clone carrying this T cell receptor beta chain has at least ten counts. Antigen: not known. The entry originates in a study of T cells in Graves' hyperthyroidism and ophthalmopathy. Study-wide findings and caveats: Appearing also in blood were most of the thyroid clonotypes expanded above 0.001.

Amplification of TCR beta CDR3 regions was performed using RNA transcripts as template. Primed by the HTBI set, a first-round RT-PCR was run on the TCR CDR3. In TCRdb, the multiplex PCR reads were re-called with MiXCR into one record per CDR3 protein. Counted here are 250,000 to 300,000 distinct CDR3 sequences, about an eighth occurring once; the ten biggest clones make up 6% to 8%. The germline V gene encodes CDR1 MNHEY and CDR2 SMNVEV (reference sequence). After removal of 5 bases from V and 7 bases from J, the junction contained 11 bases not matched to a gene. This CDR3 contains 15 residues. Uncontrolled infection, other autoimmune disease, pregnancy or lactation barred patients from enrollment. Diagnosis relied on clinical symptoms, serum thyroxine and TRAb, thyroid ultrasound and orbital computed tomography. The study collected blood at first hyperthyroidism diagnosis, before any ophthalmopathy symptoms arose.

The receptor was isolated from a woman in her 30s with Graves' hyperthyroidism that later progressed to Graves' ophthalmopathy. The sequencing sample was made of blood. J is TRBJ1-2 and V is TRBV27; TRBD1 agrees at 9 bases. This chain's CDR3 is CASSPLQGAYFGYTF. Written as DNA, the CDR3 is TGTGCCAGCAGTCCACTACAGGGGGCTTACTTTGGCTACACCTTC.